This T cell receptor (beta chain) is drawn from a study of blood T cell repertoires in COVID-19. Study context: PBMCs, B-cell-depleted T cells, or T cells provided the cDNA or gDNA that made up the material.

The repertoire was sequenced with immunoSEQ multiplex PCR; TCRdb's copy has only in-frame clones and lacks some. The data show tens of thousands of clones, roughly three quarters seen once. The CDR3 sequence is 15 residues long. CDR1 is MNHEY and CDR2 is SVGEGT in the germline V gene. V dropped 4 bases and J dropped 7 bases, with 17 bases sitting between them. Patients at the Seattle site were enrolled during active infection and followed longitudinally. This TCR was sampled from a man aged 65-85 years with COVID-19, enrolled during active disease. Source material: peripheral blood. This chain uses TRBV6-2 or TRBV6-3 with TRBJ2-1; TRBD1 might be the D (5 bases). CDR3 residues: CASSSAPRAANEQFF. The CDR3 DNA reads as TGTGCCAGCAGTTCGGCCCCCAGGGCGGCTAATGAGCAGTTCTTC.